This T cell receptor (beta chain) is from a study of CD8+ T cells in alopecia areata. Study-level findings and limits: Affected lesional scalp, above all in alopecia totalis/universalis, was more clonal than normal scalp.

CDR3 length: 12 residues. Germline values: CDR1 SGHNT, CDR2 YYREEE (reference sequence). The V and J ends lost 5 bases and 11 bases respectively, with 15 bases between them. Sequencing relied on a cDNA template that was reverse transcribed from extracted RNA. Sequencing was performed with immunoSEQ multiplex PCR; in TCRdb, only in-frame clones are kept and a portion is missing. This table holds 65,000 to 95,000 clones, roughly 51% found once. The study team obtained lesional scalp punch biopsies and peripheral blood from alopecia areata patients. This clone was recorded only once. What it binds is not known.

The receptor was derived from a human donor with alopecia areata. The chain combines TRBV5-4 with TRBJ2-3; possible D gene TRBD2, 6 bases. Input material: NKG2D-high CD8+ T cells sorted from blood. CDR3 sequence: CASSWSGEEQYF. In DNA form, the CDR3 reads TGTGCCAGCAGTTGGTCGGGGGAGGAGCAGTATTTT.